The 16 T cell receptor beta chains listed next were all sequenced from one sample in a study of blood T cell repertoires in COVID-19. Measured with immunoSEQ multiplex PCR; TCRdb has only the in-frame clones, and not every one. There are fewer than 95,000 clones in the sample; 87% occur only once, and about 16% lies in the top ten. Sequencing was carried out using peripheral blood. The receptors here all came from a male donor with acute or convalescent COVID-19.

V gene TRBV30 combines with J gene TRBJ2-7, with D possibly being TRBD1 (7 bases). Trimming stripped 2 bases from V and 4 bases from J, with 9 bases between. Germline V gene data show CDR1 as GTSNPN and CDR2 as SVGIG (reference sequence). This CDR3 contains 12 residues. Written as DNA, the CDR3 is TGTGCCTGGAGTTCAGGGGGGTACGAGCAGTACTTC. Translating it yields CAWSSGGYEQYF.

The chain is built from TRBV7-2 and TRBJ1-4, with TRBD1 identical over 8 bases. J was trimmed by 7 bases and V by 3 bases; bases with no gene match: 10. CDR1 and CDR2 from the germline V gene are SGHTA and FQGNSA. The CDR3 is 16 residues long. CDR3 protein: CASSLETGAGSEKLFF. DNA of the CDR3: TGTGCCAGCAGCTTGGAGACAGGGGCTGGGAGTGAAAAACTGTTTTTT. Variable domain in full (rest from reference TRBV7-2 and TRBJ1-4): GAGVSQSPSNKVTEKGKDVELRCDPISGHTALYWYRQSLGQGLEFLIYFQGNSAPDKSGLPSDRFSAERTGGSVSTLTIQRTQQEDSAVYLCASSLETGAGSEKLFFGSGTQLSVL.

The chain has TRBV15 and TRBJ1-2, with 9 bases identical to TRBD1. Germline CDR1 and CDR2: LNHNV and YYDKDF (reference sequence). Trimming cost V 5 bases and J 8 bases; bases outside gene matches: 18. This CDR3 spans 17 amino acids. The DNA of the CDR3 is TGTGCCACCAGCGGGAGATCTCTAGACAGGGGGGCGTACGGCTACACCTTC. Translated: CATSGRSLDRGAYGYTF.

V usage is TRBV7-9 and J usage is TRBJ2-3, with D unclear. This CDR3 is built from 14 residues. Germline loops: CDR1 SEHNR, CDR2 FQNEAQ (reference sequence). Trimming shortened V by 6 bases and J by 0 bases, and 10 bases separated the two germline ends. The CDR3 DNA follows: TGTGCCAGCAGGGTGGCGGCTAGCACAGATACGCAGTATTTT. Its translation: CASRVAASTDTQYF.

The rearrangement links TRBV10-3 to TRBJ2-7; TRBD2 is a possible D gene (6 bases). This CDR3 is built from 13 residues. The germline gives CDR1 ENHRY, CDR2 SYGVKD. With 10 bases removed from V and 0 bases from J, the gap between germline ends came to 13 bases. The CDR3, as DNA: TGTGCCACCCTTGGGGGGAACTCCTACGAGCAGTACTTC. Encoded protein: CATLGGNSYEQYF.

The J gene is TRBJ1-2, the V gene TRBV6-4, with 8 nucleotides matching TRBD1. V lost 4 bases and J lost 4; bases outside the gene matches: 2. The CDR3 runs to 13 residues. From germline, CDR1 is MRHNA and CDR2 SNTAGT. The CDR3, as DNA: TGTGCCAGCAGTGGCGGGACAGGCTATGGCTACACCTTC. It is translated as CASSGGTGYGYTF.

This chain joins TRBV7-2 and TRBJ2-1, with 11 bases lining up with TRBD2. CDR1 is SGHTA and CDR2 is FQGNSA in the germline V gene. After removal of 6 bases from V and 4 bases from J, the junction contained 5 bases not matched to a gene. This CDR3 has 15 residues. This CDR3 is CASRASGGTYNEQFF. The DNA of the CDR3 is TGTGCCAGCAGGGCTAGCGGGGGGACGTACAATGAGCAGTTCTTC.

This chain joins TRBV7-2 and TRBJ2-3; 8 bases are a match to TRBD2. Germline trimming cut 5 bases from V and 2 bases from J; bases unmatched to any gene: 12. Per germline, CDR1 SGHTA and CDR2 FQGNSA. This CDR3 region has 17 residues. CDR3: CASSINSGVESTDTQYF. The CDR3 bases are TGTGCCAGCAGCATAAATAGCGGGGTCGAATCCACAGATACGCAGTATTTT.

The count of this clone is one. This chain uses TRBV6-5 with TRBJ2-2, with TRBD2 identical over 8 bases. This CDR3 region has 15 residues. V dropped 7 bases and J dropped 4; count of bases not matched to a gene: 8. From germline, CDR1 is MNHEY and CDR2 SVGAGI. The CDR3 sequence: CASNSGGQGTGELFF. CDR3 nucleotides: TGTGCCAGCAACTCGGGGGGGCAGGGCACCGGGGAGCTGTTTTTT.

DNA for the CDR3: TGTGCCAGCAGCCGGGAAGGGGGCAGTCAGCCCCAGCATTTT. Protein sequence: CASSREGGSQPQHF. The rearrangement joins TRBV5-6 to TRBJ1-5; 7 bases map to TRBD1. The CDR3 consists of 14 residues. J was trimmed by 6 bases and V by 4 bases; bases with no gene match: 7. CDR1 and CDR2 (germline): SGHDT, YYEEEE.

This clone has only one observation. This chain links TRBV7-3 with TRBJ2-7; 9 bases line up with TRBD1. V lost 3 bases and J lost 5; bases outside the gene matches: 8. The CDR3 covers 15 residues. CDR1 is SGHTA, CDR2 FQGTGA, per germline. CDR3: CASSFSGQGTHEQYF. CDR3 DNA: TGTGCCAGCAGCTTCTCAGGACAGGGGACCCACGAGCAGTACTTC.

The chain couples TRBV9 to TRBJ2-2, with 8 bases matching TRBD2. CDR1 and CDR2 from the germline V gene are SGDLS and YYNGEE. V lost 4 bases to trimming and J lost 7 bases; unmatched junction nucleotides: 9. The CDR3 contains 15 residues. CDR3 loop: CASSTQGLAGGELFF. In nucleotides, the CDR3 is TGTGCCAGCAGCACCCAAGGACTAGCCGGCGGGGAGCTGTTTTTT.

The rearrangement uses TRBV6-5 and TRBJ1-6; D might be TRBD1 (6 bases). The length of the CDR3 is 14 residues. V shed 4 bases and J shed 5 bases, with 9 bases lying between them. Per germline, CDR1 MNHEY and CDR2 SVGAGI. The CDR3 loop is CASSSDRDNSPLHF. Written as DNA, the CDR3 is TGTGCCAGCAGTTCGGACAGAGATAATTCACCCCTCCACTTT.

CDR3 protein: CASSHSGQTNEKLFF. The CDR3 DNA is TGCGCCAGCAGCCATTCGGGACAGACTAATGAAAAACTGTTTTTT. This chain uses TRBV4-1 with TRBJ1-4; TRBD1 agrees at 7 bases. The V segment lost 3 bases and the J segment 2 bases; nucleotides outside the gene matches: 3. From germline, CDR1 is MGHRA and CDR2 YSYEKL. The CDR3 loop spans 15 amino acids.

This clone appeared a few times. The chain combines TRBV19 with TRBJ2-7; TRBD1 aligns across 7 bases. Germline V gives CDR1 LNHDA, CDR2 SQIVND (reference sequence). With 6 bases clipped from V and 4 bases from J, the junction kept 9 bases outside the gene matches. This CDR3 spans 14 amino acids. The CDR3 sequence: CASSRQGEGYEQYF. The CDR3 DNA follows: TGTGCCAGTAGCCGACAGGGTGAGGGATACGAGCAGTACTTC.

This clone has a single count. This chain uses TRBV2 with TRBJ1-5; D ambiguous. The CDR3 runs to 13 residues. V lost 6 bases to trimming and J lost 2 bases, with 8 bases between them. Per germline, CDR1 SNHLY and CDR2 FYNNEI. DNA for the CDR3: TGTGCCAGCAGGGAGATGGGCAATCAGCCCCAGCATTTT. Protein sequence: CASREMGNQPQHF.